This T cell receptor beta chain was recovered during a study of T cell responses to AZD1222 COVID-19 vaccine. Study-level results: Regions left unmutated in variants are reportedly the target of nearly half of spike-specific TCRs. Clonal diversity was possibly underestimated; the donors were predominantly white British and more often female. Repertoires were obtained solely post-peak T cell response.

Some second doses came at about 4 weeks and others at about 12 weeks; these were pooled. Profiling relied on immunoSEQ multiplex PCR, and the TCRdb table lists in-frame clones only, not all of them. The profile shows 150,000 or so clones, 92% of them singletons. The CDR3 is made up of 13 amino acids. Germline V gives CDR1 MDHEN, CDR2 SYDVKM. V lost 10 bases to trimming and J lost 10 bases, with 17 bases between them. A remark on this clone: Its antigen remains unknown.

The sequence derives from an adult who received the AZD1222 COVID-19 vaccine. This sequence joins TRBV28 and TRBJ1-6; D might be TRBD1 (6 bases). The sequencing used peripheral blood, collected 28 days after the second AZD1222 dose. CDR3 residues: CATRGGATSPLHF. The CDR3 nucleotides are TGTGCCACCCGTGGGGGCGCCACGTCACCCCTCCACTTT.